The 26 T cell receptor beta chains below all came from one sample that was sequenced in a study of T cells in Graves' hyperthyroidism and ophthalmopathy. Amplified TCR beta CDR3 regions derived from RNA transcripts. The HTBI set primed first-round TCR CDR3 RT-PCR. In TCRdb, the multiplex PCR reads were re-called with MiXCR into one record per CDR3 protein. The sample has more than 550,000 distinct CDR3 sequences; 17% are singletons. Input material: blood. All receptors derive from a man in his fifties or sixties with Graves' hyperthyroidism.

This clonotype was seen at least ten times. The rearrangement uses TRBV28 and TRBJ1-2, with a weak D call TRBD1 (5 bases). The germline V gene has CDR1 MDHEN and CDR2 SYDVKM. CDR3 length: 13 residues. Trimming stripped 7 bases from V and 4 bases from J, with 13 bases between. CDR3 loop: CASNGGWGYGYTF. The DNA of the CDR3 is TGTGCCAGCAATGGGGGATGGGGCTATGGCTACACCTTC.

This clonotype was seen more than once but under ten times. This sequence joins TRBV19 and TRBJ1-5, with D perhaps TRBD1 (5 bases). Trimming took off 6 bases at V and 6 bases at J, with 9 bases between the two ends. From germline, CDR1 is LNHDA and CDR2 SQIVND (reference sequence). There are 12 residues in the CDR3. CDR3 DNA: TGTGCCAGTAGGTTTGGGGGTCAGCCCCAGCATTTT. It codes for CASRFGGQPQHF.

The chain recombines TRBV13 with TRBJ2-2; TRBD1 agrees at 11 bases. The V and J ends lost 4 bases and 5 bases, in that order; junction bases with no gene match: 3. The V gene's germline CDR1 is PRHDT and CDR2 FYEKMQ (reference sequence). The length of the CDR3 is 15 residues. CDR3 sequence (DNA): TGTGCCAGCAGCTGGACAGGGGGCTTTACCGGGGAGCTGTTTTTT. Its protein is CASSWTGGFTGELFF.

This clonotype was seen a handful of times. V and J are TRBV2 and TRBJ2-1, with 13 bases lining up with TRBD2. The germline V gene has CDR1 SNHLY and CDR2 FYNNEI. The CDR3 has 15 amino acids. Trimming removed 6 bases from V and 5 bases from J; junction bases left unmatched: 4. CDR3 in amino acids: CASRGTSGNNNEQFF. The CDR3 nucleotides read TGTGCCAGCAGGGGGACTAGCGGGAATAACAATGAGCAGTTCTTC.

This clonotype was observed at least ten times. This rearrangement joins TRBV2 to TRBJ2-2; 12 bases fit TRBD2. Germline V gives CDR1 SNHLY, CDR2 FYNNEI. There are 16 residues in the CDR3. The J segment lost 6 bases and the V segment lost 3 bases, leaving 5 bases of the junction unmatched. As DNA, the CDR3 is TGTGCCAGCAGTGACTCTAGCGGGAGGGCCGCCGGGGAGCTGTTTTTT. Translating it yields CASSDSSGRAAGELFF. Filled out from reference TRBV2 and TRBJ2-2, the complete variable domain reads EPEVTQTPSHQVTQMGQEVILRCVPISNHLYFYWYRQILGQKVEFLVSFYNNEISEKSEIFDDQFSVERPDGSNFTLKIRSTKLEDSAMYFCASSDSSGRAAGELFFGEGSRLTVL.

This clonotype was seen at least ten times. J is TRBJ2-7 and V is TRBV12-3 or TRBV12-4; 8 bases fit TRBD1. The CDR3 runs to 15 residues. V trimming: 3 bases; J trimming: 6 bases; junction bases outside the gene matches: 10. The CDR3 loop is CASSFRTGFRGEQYF. DNA of the CDR3: TGTGCCAGCAGTTTCAGGACAGGGTTCCGGGGCGAGCAGTACTTC.

This clonotype was detected ten times or more. V is TRBV11-2 and J is TRBJ1-2; D call uncertain. The germline CDR1 and CDR2 sequences are SGHAT and FQNNGV. V lost 0 bases, J lost 4 bases, and 18 bases lay in between. The CDR3 runs to 17 residues. The CDR3 DNA reads as TGTGCCAGCAGCTTAGACCCCCTCGTCCCGAGGGCCTATGGCTACACCTTC. Translating gives CASSLDPLVPRAYGYTF.

This clonotype was observed many times. This sequence joins TRBV7-9 and TRBJ1-1; D gene unclear. From germline, CDR1 is SEHNR and CDR2 FQNEAQ (reference sequence). V was shortened by 5 bases and J by 7 bases, with 14 bases between the two germline ends. The CDR3 consists of 13 residues. The CDR3 loop is CASSHPESVEAFF. The CDR3 DNA is TGTGCCAGCAGCCATCCAGAATCTGTTGAAGCTTTCTTT. The full variable domain, rest sourced from reference TRBV7-9 and TRBJ1-1, is DTGVSQNPRHKITKRGQNVTFRCDPISEHNRLYWYRQTLGQGPEFLTYFQNEAQLEKSRLLSDRFSAERPKGSFSTLEIQRTEQGDSAMYLCASSHPESVEAFFGQGTRLTVV.

This clonotype has only a few counts. The rearrangement links TRBV7-8 to TRBJ1-1, with a weak D call TRBD1 (6 bases). This CDR3 has 15 amino acids. With 1 base removed from V and 10 bases from J, the gap between germline ends came to 19 bases. The germline CDR1 and CDR2 sequences are SGHVS and FQNEAQ. The CDR3 nucleotides read TGTGCCAGCAGCTTAGTGGGGACACCCACGGGTGGAGCTTTCTTT. It specifies CASSLVGTPTGGAFF.

This clonotype was counted at least ten times. The chain carries TRBV6-1 and TRBJ2-5, with 9 positions matching TRBD1. The V and J ends lost 5 bases and 0 bases, in that order; junction bases with no gene match: 13. The CDR3 runs 18 residues. Germline lookup yields CDR1 MNHNS and CDR2 SASEGT. The CDR3 is CASSPQGQGSRYQETQYF. The CDR3 DNA reads TGTGCCAGCAGTCCACAGGGACAGGGTTCGCGGTACCAAGAGACCCAGTACTTC.

This clonotype was counted a single time. V gene TRBV4-2 combines with J gene TRBJ2-3, with 14 bases lining up with TRBD2. The CDR3 loop spans 18 amino acids. CDR1 and CDR2 from the germline V gene are LGHNA and YNFKEQ. V shed 4 bases and J 2 bases; nucleotides not matched to a gene: 8. CDR3 DNA sequence: TGTGCCAGCAGCCTAAAAGTGGGACTAGCGGGAGCCACAGATACGCAGTATTTT. It yields the protein CASSLKVGLAGATDTQYF.

This clonotype was observed many times. The genes are TRBV12-3 or TRBV12-4 and TRBJ1-3, with 7 bases identical to TRBD1. There are 17 residues in the CDR3. The J segment lost 2 bases and the V segment lost 4 bases, leaving 11 bases of the junction unmatched. The DNA of the CDR3 is TGTGCCAGCAGTTCCACTTTACAGGGGAAAGCTGGAAACACCATATATTTT. Protein product: CASSSTLQGKAGNTIYF.

In regard to this clonotype: This may arise from a read error, as a much more abundant clone is one base away. The chain links TRBV12-3 or TRBV12-4 to TRBJ1-6; D gene uncertain. The CDR3 totals 14 residues. Here the CDR3 DNA reads TGTGCCAGCAGTTTGTCTAGGCGGGATTCACCCCCCCACTTT. Encoded protein: CASSLSRRDSPPHF.

This clonotype came up many times. This chain links TRBV25-1 with TRBJ2-3; D is tentatively TRBD1 or TRBD2 (5 bases each). From germline, CDR1 is MGHDK and CDR2 SYGVNS. V was cut by 3 bases and J by 1 base, with 14 bases left in between. This CDR3 contains 16 residues. As DNA, the CDR3 is TGTGCCAGCAGTGAGGATCCCGGGACCGGCACAGATACGCAGTATTTT. The encoded protein is CASSEDPGTGTDTQYF.

At least ten counts were recorded for this clonotype. This chain joins TRBV12-3 or TRBV12-4 and TRBJ1-1; TRBD1 is a possible D gene (5 bases). The V and J ends lost 6 bases and 3 bases respectively, with 23 bases between them. This CDR3 contains 17 residues. In DNA form, the CDR3 reads TGTGCCAGCAGGTCTTCCTTTGCGGGGGGAGGTGACACTGAAGCTTTCTTT. Its protein product is CASRSSFAGGGDTEAFF.

The gene calls are TRBV28 and TRBJ1-6; D remains ambiguous. V was trimmed by 4 bases and J by 9 bases, leaving 16 bases between them. Germline CDR1 is MDHEN and CDR2 is SYDVKM. The CDR3 spans 15 residues. The CDR3 protein is CASSSSPVDASPLHF. In nucleotides, the CDR3 is TGTGCCAGCAGTTCCTCGCCAGTTGATGCTTCACCCCTCCACTTT. Based on the CDR3 plus reference TRBV28 and TRBJ1-6, the full variable domain is DVKVTQSSRYLVKRTGEKVFLECVQDMDHENMFWYRQDPGLGLRLIYFSYDVKMKEKGDIPEGYSVSREKKERFSLILESASTNQTSMYLCASSSSPVDASPLHFGNGTRLTVT.

This clonotype appeared once. The DNA is left out, because the CDR3 cannot be placed on it with certainty; the CDR3 is given as TCRdb lists it. The chain carries TRBV27 and TRBJ2-2; the table's D call, TRBD1, has no DNA check behind it. 14 amino acids form the CDR3, both terminal residues included. Per the germline V gene, CDR1 is MNHEY and CDR2 is SMNVEV (reference sequence). CDR3 residues: CASRWGHGTGELLF.

This clonotype has more than one count but fewer than ten. This rearrangement joins TRBV7-2 to TRBJ1-4; D is ambiguous. The CDR3 sequence is 15 residues long. Germline V CDR1 and CDR2: SGHTA, FQGNSA. V gave up 5 bases and J gave up 0 bases, with 10 bases separating them. The DNA of the CDR3 is TGTGCCAGCAGCCCTGCCGGCACAACTAATGAAAAACTGTTTTTT. It is translated as CASSPAGTTNEKLFF.

On this clonotype itself: This likely comes from a read error, as the CDR3 has no conserved phenylalanine or tryptophan at its end. V usage is TRBV12-3 or TRBV12-4 and J usage is TRBJ1-2; no firm D call. The V end was cut by 6 bases, the J end by 4 bases, with 12 bases between. CDR3 size: 13 residues. The chain's CDR3 is CASRPTGFYGYTL. DNA for the CDR3: TGTGCCAGCAGGCCTACGGGGTTCTATGGCTACACCCTC.

This clonotype appeared many times. The gene calls are TRBV27 and TRBJ2-5, with 12 positions matching TRBD1. The CDR3 loop spans 15 amino acids. Germline loops: CDR1 MNHEY, CDR2 SMNVEV (reference sequence). J was trimmed by 1 base and V by 9 bases; bases with no gene match: 6. CDR3 sequence reads: CARPPGQGAQETQYF. CDR3 coding DNA: TGTGCCAGACCTCCGGGACAGGGGGCCCAAGAGACCCAGTACTTC.

The V gene is TRBV30, the J gene TRBJ2-1, with D hard to call. Germline assignment: CDR1 GTSNPN and CDR2 SVGIG (reference sequence). Between the trimmed V and J ends, which lost 4 bases and 4 bases, there was a span of 14 bases. CDR3 size: 14 residues. The CDR3 reads CAWTQTMSYNEQFF. The CDR3 coding sequence is TGTGCCTGGACACAGACCATGTCATACAATGAGCAGTTCTTC.

V is TRBV6-6 and J is TRBJ2-5, with no clear D. The CDR3 runs to 14 residues. Deletions cut 2 bases from V and 5 bases from J, with 12 bases between. The germline CDR1 and CDR2 sequences are MNHNY and SVGAGI (reference sequence). The CDR3 spells CASSYGGASETQYF. The CDR3 DNA reads TGTGCCAGCAGTTACGGTGGCGCATCCGAGACCCAGTACTTC.

The rearrangement uses TRBV24-1 and TRBJ1-1; D uncertain. V was pared by 7 bases and J by 4 bases, with 18 bases between. Germline-derived CDR1 and CDR2 are KGHDR and SFDVKD. CDR3 length equals 15 residues. The CDR3 DNA sequence: TGTGCCACCAGACCCGACGTTACCGAGGGCACTGAAGCTTTCTTT. Its translation: CATRPDVTEGTEAFF.

This clonotype was seen at least ten times. The V call is TRBV30, the J call TRBJ2-2; weak D call: TRBD2 (6 bases). Trimming took 0 bases from V and 10 from J, leaving 12 bases between them. The CDR3 covers 13 residues. The V gene's germline CDR1 is GTSNPN and CDR2 SVGIG (reference sequence). This chain's CDR3 is CAWSVLGGTELFF. DNA of the CDR3: TGTGCCTGGAGTGTACTGGGGGGAACGGAGCTGTTTTTT. Complete variable domain (other parts from reference TRBV30 and TRBJ2-2): SQTIHQWPATLVQPVGSPLSLECTVEGTSNPNLYWYRQAAGRGLQLLFYSVGIGQISSEVPQNLSASRPQDRQFILSSKKLLLSDSGFYLCAWSVLGGTELFFGEGSRLTVL.

The chain carries TRBV28 and TRBJ1-2, with D perhaps matching TRBD1 (6 bases). V shed 6 bases and J shed 2 bases, with 22 bases lying between them. The CDR3 extends over 17 amino acids. The V gene's germline CDR1 is MDHEN and CDR2 SYDVKM. The CDR3 sequence: CASRSGPRGLLNYGYTF. In DNA, the CDR3 is TGTGCCAGCAGGTCGGGCCCTCGGGGGCTTCTCAACTATGGCTACACCTTC.

In its sample, this clonotype was seen a few times. The V call is TRBV20-1, the J call TRBJ2-5, with TRBD2 matching 10 bases. Germline V gene lookup returns CDR1 DFQATT and CDR2 SNEGSKA (reference sequence). After removal of 3 bases from V and 5 bases from J, the junction contained 6 bases not matched to a gene. This CDR3 region has 14 residues. The CDR3 DNA reads TGCAGTGCTAGGGAAGCGGGAGGGGCGGAGACCCAGTACTTC. Its protein is CSAREAGGAETQYF.